The T cell receptor beta chain under discussion was sequenced for a study of blood T cell repertoires in COVID-19. About the research overall: Spain, Italy and the United States supplied samples that represented acute and convalescent COVID-19.

Original methodology: Estimation of nucleated cell counts relied on the amplification of reference gene primers. Here immunoSEQ multiplex PCR was the method, and the copy in TCRdb shows in-frame clones only, minus some. That table furnishes V, J and clone size, whereas the DNA furnished D and trimming. The profile shows some 13,000 clones, over 80% of them singletons. The CDR3 has 17 residues. Trimming removed 4 bases from V and 0 bases from J; junction bases left unmatched: 9. Germline V gives CDR1 SGHNT, CDR2 YENEEA. The gene calls are TRBV11-3 and TRBJ2-1; 7 bases fit TRBD2. The sequence came from a man aged 50 to 59 with active COVID-19. Sequenced input: peripheral blood. CDR3 DNA sequence: TGTGCCAGCAGCTCAGGGCGGGAGCAGAGCTCCTACAATGAGCAGTTCTTC. This gives the protein CASSSGREQSSYNEQFF. The variable domain in full, with the rest retrieved from reference TRBV11-3 and TRBJ2-1, is EAGVVQSPRYKIIEKKQPVAFWCNPISGHNTLYWYLQNLGQGPELLIRYENEEAVDDSQLPKDRFSAERLKGVDSTLKIQPAELGDSAVYLCASSSGREQSSYNEQFFGPGTRLTVL.